This TCR beta chain was retrieved from a study of shared clonotypes between healthy human individuals. Across the study: The study used three CD4 naive, three CD4 memory, two CD8 naive and one CD8 memory plate per donor.

Profiled with immunoSEQ multiplex PCR; TCRdb holds only in-frame clones, not every one. The sample includes 600,000 to 800,000 clones, approximately 72% of them seen just once. V lost 5 bases, J lost 0 bases, and 8 bases lay in between. The CDR3 loop spans 14 amino acids. Germline assignment: CDR1 SQVTM and CDR2 ANQGSEA. Those who donated, Caucasian adults without exception, all lived in Nashville, Tennessee. Sequencing was done on a sample of memory CD4+ T cells sorted from blood. Subset here: CD45RA-negative fraction. This clonotype was sampled from a young woman in good health. This rearrangement joins TRBV29-1 to TRBJ2-6, with D hard to call. The CDR3 nucleotides are TGCAGCGTTCTAAGCGTCTCTGGGGCCAACGTCCTGACTTTC. Its protein is CSVLSVSGANVLTF.